These 11 T cell receptor beta chains were sequenced from one sample in a study of shared clonotypes between healthy human individuals. Produced via immunoSEQ multiplex PCR; TCRdb's table is partial and in-frame only. The profile shows some 2,500,000 clones, 92% of them singletons. The sample comprised naive CD4+ T cells from PBMCs. Specified subset: CD45RA+ positively selected. These receptors were obtained from a man aged 18 to 30 in good health. Some clones in this sample may be carry-over from other donors' samples.

The rearrangement links TRBV28 to TRBJ2-7; D not certain. This CDR3 has 14 amino acids. The germline gives CDR1 MDHEN, CDR2 SYDVKM. The V and J ends lost 2 bases and 2 bases respectively, with 10 bases between them. The CDR3 loop reads CASSLSRQTYEQYF. In nucleotides, the CDR3 is TGTGCCAGCAGTTTAAGTCGTCAGACCTACGAGCAGTACTTC. Looking up the rest from reference TRBV28 and TRBJ2-7 gives the full variable domain: DVKVTQSSRYLVKRTGEKVFLECVQDMDHENMFWYRQDPGLGLRLIYFSYDVKMKEKGDIPEGYSVSREKKERFSLILESASTNQTSMYLCASSLSRQTYEQYFGPGTRLTVT.

The chain combines TRBV19 with TRBJ2-7; 9 bases fit TRBD1. The junction had 5 bases not matched to a gene; V was cut back by 0 bases and J by 2 bases. There are 16 residues in the CDR3. CDR1 and CDR2 from the germline V gene are LNHDA and SQIVND (reference sequence). This CDR3 reads CASSIDAGTGPYEQYF. The CDR3 DNA follows: TGTGCCAGTAGTATAGATGCCGGGACAGGGCCCTACGAGCAGTACTTC. The full variable domain, its missing parts supplied by reference TRBV19 and TRBJ2-7, is DGGITQSPKYLFRKEGQNVTLSCEQNLNHDAMYWYRQDPGQGLRLIYYSQIVNDFQKGDIAEGYSVSREKKESFPLTVTSAQKNPTAFYLCASSIDAGTGPYEQYFGPGTRLTVT.

The chain employs TRBV9 and TRBJ2-1; 12 nucleotides agree with TRBD2. Germline loops: CDR1 SGDLS, CDR2 YYNGEE. The CDR3 sequence is 15 residues long. Losses at the gene ends were 4 bases for V and 5 bases for J; bases not matched to a gene: 4. CDR3 sequence (DNA): TGTGCCAGCAGCCCGACTAGCGGGAGACACAATGAGCAGTTCTTC. Its protein is CASSPTSGRHNEQFF.

V and J are TRBV5-8 and TRBJ1-2; D remains unclear. V lost 1 base to trimming and J lost 4 bases, with 11 bases between them. Germline lookup yields CDR1 SGHTS and CDR2 YDEGEE. The CDR3 totals 14 residues. The CDR3 nucleotides read TGTGCCAGCAGCTTGTCTGCAGCCAGCTATGGCTACACCTTC. Translated: CASSLSAASYGYTF.

This chain links TRBV28 with TRBJ2-7; D might be TRBD1 or TRBD2, each matching 5 bases. The V and J ends lost 10 bases and 6 bases respectively, with 31 bases between them. CDR1 is MDHEN and CDR2 is SYDVKM in the germline V gene. The CDR3 is made up of 17 amino acids. Here the CDR3 reads CATAPGARGLSQVEQYF. The CDR3, as DNA: TGTGCCACCGCTCCCGGGGCAAGAGGATTGAGTCAAGTCGAGCAGTACTTC.

This clone appeared once. The J gene is TRBJ2-1, the V gene TRBV28; D is unclear. This CDR3 region has 15 residues. CDR1 and CDR2 from the germline V gene are MDHEN and SYDVKM. The V end was cut by 7 bases, the J end by 1 base, with 14 bases between. The DNA of the CDR3 is TGTGCCAGCACCCTCGCGACTCTATCCTACAATGAGCAGTTCTTC. The encoded protein is CASTLATLSYNEQFF. The whole variable domain, filled in from reference TRBV28 and TRBJ2-1, reads DVKVTQSSRYLVKRTGEKVFLECVQDMDHENMFWYRQDPGLGLRLIYFSYDVKMKEKGDIPEGYSVSREKKERFSLILESASTNQTSMYLCASTLATLSYNEQFFGPGTRLTVL.

The genes are TRBV6-5 and TRBJ2-7; D remains unclear. The germline V gene has CDR1 MNHEY and CDR2 SVGAGI. The CDR3 is 12 amino acids. The germline V and J ends were trimmed by 4 bases and 5 bases, with 9 bases remaining between them. The CDR3 region is CASSSWTDEQYF. The CDR3 nucleotides read TGTGCCAGCAGTTCTTGGACGGACGAGCAGTACTTC.

Of note for this clone: The same CDR3 also results from other DNA sequences found in this sample. The J gene is TRBJ1-3, the V gene TRBV14, with a possible D match to TRBD1 (5 bases). Trimming took off 2 bases at V and 2 bases at J, with 7 bases between the two ends. CDR1 and CDR2 (germline): SGHDN, FVKESK. The CDR3 is 14 amino acids. The CDR3 sequence: CASSQLGAGNTIYF. CDR3 bases: TGTGCCAGCAGCCAATTGGGGGCTGGAAACACCATATATTTT.

The chain couples TRBV7-2 to TRBJ1-1; D is uncertain. CDR3 length: 15 residues. V gave up 0 bases and J gave up 4 bases, with 12 bases separating them. Germline V gives CDR1 SGHTA, CDR2 FQGNSA. CDR3 in amino acids: CASSLALVRGTEAFF. CDR3 DNA sequence: TGTGCCAGCAGCTTAGCGCTAGTAAGAGGCACTGAAGCTTTCTTT.

With respect to this clone: The same CDR3 can be traced to other DNA sequences in this sample. The J gene is TRBJ2-7, the V gene TRBV5-1; TRBD2 agrees at 11 bases. The germline CDR1 and CDR2 sequences are SGHRS and YFSETQ. The V and J ends lost 2 bases and 4 bases, in that order; junction bases with no gene match: 5. The CDR3 consists of 15 residues. The CDR3 DNA is TGCGCCAGCAGCTTACTTACTAGCGGGAGTTACGAGCAGTACTTC. Translated: CASSLLTSGSYEQYF.

V usage is TRBV27 and J usage is TRBJ2-2, with 8 bases matching TRBD2. This CDR3 is built from 16 residues. Germline trimming cut 5 bases from V and 9 bases from J; bases unmatched to any gene: 14. From germline, CDR1 is MNHEY and CDR2 SMNVEV (reference sequence). CDR3 coding DNA: TGTGCCAGCAGTCCCCGTACGACTAGCGAGAAGAGGGAGCTGTTTTTT. Its protein product is CASSPRTTSEKRELFF.